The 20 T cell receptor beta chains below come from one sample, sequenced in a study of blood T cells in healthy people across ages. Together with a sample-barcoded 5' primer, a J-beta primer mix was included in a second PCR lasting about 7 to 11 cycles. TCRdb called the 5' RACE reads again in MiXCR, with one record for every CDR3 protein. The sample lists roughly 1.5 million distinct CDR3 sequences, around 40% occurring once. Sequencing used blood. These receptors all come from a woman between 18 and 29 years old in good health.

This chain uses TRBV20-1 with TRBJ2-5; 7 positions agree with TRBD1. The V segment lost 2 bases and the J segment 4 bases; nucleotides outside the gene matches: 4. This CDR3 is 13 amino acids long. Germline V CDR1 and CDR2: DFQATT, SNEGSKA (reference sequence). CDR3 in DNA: TGCAGTGCTAGACGGGACAGCCCAGAGACCCAGTACTTC. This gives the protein CSARRDSPETQYF.

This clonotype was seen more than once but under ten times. The CDR3 DNA reads as TGTGCCAGCAGTTACAGGGATCTCGAGACCCAGTACTTC. This codes for CASSYRDLETQYF. The chain uses TRBV6-2 or TRBV6-3 and TRBJ2-5; D gene unclear. Trimming cost V 2 bases and J 5 bases, with 9 bases left between them. Germline assignment: CDR1 MNHEY and CDR2 SVGEGT. The CDR3 is made up of 13 amino acids.

CDR3 sequence: CASSSGQDGYTF. The CDR3 nucleotides read TGTGCCAGCAGCTCGGGACAGGATGGCTACACCTTC. The chain has TRBV7-2 and TRBJ1-2, with TRBD1 matching over 8 bases. This CDR3 is built from 12 residues. V shed 4 bases and J 6 bases; nucleotides not matched to a gene: 1. Germline V lookup: CDR1 SGHTA, CDR2 FQGNSA.

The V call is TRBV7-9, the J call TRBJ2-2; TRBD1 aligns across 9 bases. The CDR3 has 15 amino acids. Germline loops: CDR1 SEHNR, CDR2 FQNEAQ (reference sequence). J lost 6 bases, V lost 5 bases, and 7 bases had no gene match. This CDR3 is CASSPDRGSPGELFF. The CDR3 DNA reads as TGTGCCAGCAGCCCGGACAGGGGCTCCCCCGGGGAGCTGTTTTTT.

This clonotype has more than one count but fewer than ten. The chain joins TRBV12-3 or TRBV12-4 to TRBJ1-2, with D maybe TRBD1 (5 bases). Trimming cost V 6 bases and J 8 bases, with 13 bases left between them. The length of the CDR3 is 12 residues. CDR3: CASSRMGTGYTF. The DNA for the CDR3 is TGTGCCAGCAGCCGAATGGGGACCGGCTACACCTTC.

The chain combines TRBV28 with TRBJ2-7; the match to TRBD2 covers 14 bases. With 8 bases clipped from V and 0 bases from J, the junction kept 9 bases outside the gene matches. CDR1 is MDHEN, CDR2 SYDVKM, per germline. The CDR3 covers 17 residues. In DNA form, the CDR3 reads TGTGCCAGCGTTTTGGGACTAGCGGGAGACCTCTCCTACGAGCAGTACTTC. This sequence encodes CASVLGLAGDLSYEQYF.

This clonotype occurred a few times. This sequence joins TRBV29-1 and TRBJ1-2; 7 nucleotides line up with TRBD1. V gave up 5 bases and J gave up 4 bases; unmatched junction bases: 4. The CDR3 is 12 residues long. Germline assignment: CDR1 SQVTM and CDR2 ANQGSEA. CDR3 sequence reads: CSVRDSRYGYTF. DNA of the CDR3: TGCAGCGTTAGGGACAGTCGCTATGGCTACACCTTC.

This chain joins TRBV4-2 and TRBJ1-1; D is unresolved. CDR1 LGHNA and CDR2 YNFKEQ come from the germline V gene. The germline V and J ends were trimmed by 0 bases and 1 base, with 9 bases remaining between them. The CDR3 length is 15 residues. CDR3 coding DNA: TGTGCCAGCAGCCAAGATCTGGGTTGGAACACTGAAGCTTTCTTT. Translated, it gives CASSQDLGWNTEAFF.

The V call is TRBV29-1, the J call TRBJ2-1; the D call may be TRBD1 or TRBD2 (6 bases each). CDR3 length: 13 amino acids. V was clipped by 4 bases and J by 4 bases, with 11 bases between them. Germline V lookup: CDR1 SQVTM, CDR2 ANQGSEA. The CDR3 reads CSVGVGGYNEQFF. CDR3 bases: TGCAGCGTTGGGGTAGGGGGGTACAATGAGCAGTTCTTC.

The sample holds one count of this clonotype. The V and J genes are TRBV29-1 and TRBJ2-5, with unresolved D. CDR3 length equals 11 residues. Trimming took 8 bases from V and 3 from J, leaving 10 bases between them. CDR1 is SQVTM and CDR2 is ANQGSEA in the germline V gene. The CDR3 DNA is TGCAGCCTCCCCCCGAAAGAGACCCAGTACTTC. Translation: CSLPPKETQYF.

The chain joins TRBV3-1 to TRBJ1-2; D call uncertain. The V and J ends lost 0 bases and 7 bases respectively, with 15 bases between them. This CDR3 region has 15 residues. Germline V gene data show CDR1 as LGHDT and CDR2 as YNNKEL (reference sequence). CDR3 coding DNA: TGTGCCAGCAGCCAAGATGGCACGCCCCGGGTTGGCTACACCTTC. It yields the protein CASSQDGTPRVGYTF.

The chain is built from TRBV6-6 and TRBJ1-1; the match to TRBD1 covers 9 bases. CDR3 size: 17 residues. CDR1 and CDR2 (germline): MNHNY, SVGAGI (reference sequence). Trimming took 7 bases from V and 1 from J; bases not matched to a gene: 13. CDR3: CASIPAAGQGWNTEAFF. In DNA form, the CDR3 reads TGTGCCAGCATCCCTGCAGCGGGACAGGGATGGAACACTGAAGCTTTCTTT.

This CDR3 reads CASSIGGNSYNEQFF. The DNA for the CDR3 is TGTGCCAGTAGTATTGGGGGGAACTCCTACAATGAGCAGTTCTTC. This chain uses TRBV19 with TRBJ2-1; D is possibly TRBD2 (6 bases). The CDR3 consists of 15 residues. Germline loops: CDR1 LNHDA, CDR2 SQIVND (reference sequence). Trimming took 3 bases from V and 0 from J, leaving 9 bases between them.

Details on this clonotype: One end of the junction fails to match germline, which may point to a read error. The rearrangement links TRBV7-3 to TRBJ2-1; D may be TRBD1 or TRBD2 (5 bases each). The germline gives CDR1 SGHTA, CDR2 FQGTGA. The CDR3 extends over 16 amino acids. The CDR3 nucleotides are TGTGCCATCAGCTTAACTGGGGGAGTACGCTTCAATGAGCAGTTCTTC. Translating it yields CAISLTGGVRFNEQFF.

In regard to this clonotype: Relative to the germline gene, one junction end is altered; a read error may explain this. The CDR3 loop reads CASSVAGRRTEAFF. DNA of the CDR3: TGTGCCAGCAGCGTAGCCGGAAGGCGCACTGAAGCTTTCTTT. The gene calls are TRBV7-2 and TRBJ1-1; D ambiguous. Germline V gene sequence: CDR1 SGHTA, CDR2 FQGNSA. This CDR3 comprises 14 residues.

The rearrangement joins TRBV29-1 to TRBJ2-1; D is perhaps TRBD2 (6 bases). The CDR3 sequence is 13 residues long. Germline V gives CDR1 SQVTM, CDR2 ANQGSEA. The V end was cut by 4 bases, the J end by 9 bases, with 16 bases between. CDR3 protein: CSVGGGTGTEQFF. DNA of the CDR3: TGCAGCGTTGGGGGCGGGACTGGCACTGAGCAGTTCTTC.

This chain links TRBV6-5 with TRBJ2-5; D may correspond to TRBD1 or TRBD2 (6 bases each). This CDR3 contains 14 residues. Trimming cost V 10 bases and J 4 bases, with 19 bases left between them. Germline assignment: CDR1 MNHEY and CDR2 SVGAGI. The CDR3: CATYRTRGGETQYF. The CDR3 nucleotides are TGTGCCACCTATAGGACCAGGGGAGGAGAGACCCAGTACTTC.

For the CDR3, the DNA is TGTGCCAGCAGTCCCGGACAGGATAGGGGAAAACTGTTTTTT. It codes for CASSPGQDRGKLFF. This chain joins TRBV28 and TRBJ1-4; 7 nucleotides agree with TRBD1. Germline V CDR1 and CDR2: MDHEN, SYDVKM. CDR3 length: 14 amino acids. The J segment lost 10 bases and the V segment lost 5 bases, leaving 10 bases of the junction unmatched.

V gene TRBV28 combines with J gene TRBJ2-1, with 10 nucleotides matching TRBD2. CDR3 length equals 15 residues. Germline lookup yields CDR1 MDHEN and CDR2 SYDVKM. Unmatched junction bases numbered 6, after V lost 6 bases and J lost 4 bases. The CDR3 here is CASRRAGGRYNEQFF. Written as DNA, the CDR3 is TGTGCCAGCAGGCGAGCGGGAGGGCGTTACAATGAGCAGTTCTTC. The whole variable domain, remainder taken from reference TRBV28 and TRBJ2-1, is DVKVTQSSRYLVKRTGEKVFLECVQDMDHENMFWYRQDPGLGLRLIYFSYDVKMKEKGDIPEGYSVSREKKERFSLILESASTNQTSMYLCASRRAGGRYNEQFFGPGTRLTVL.

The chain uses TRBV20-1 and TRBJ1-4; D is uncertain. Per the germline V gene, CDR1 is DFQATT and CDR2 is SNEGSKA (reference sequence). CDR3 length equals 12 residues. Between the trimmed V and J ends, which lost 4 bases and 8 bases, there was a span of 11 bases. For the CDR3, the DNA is TGCAGTGCTACCCCGCAAAGGGAAAAACTGTTTTTT. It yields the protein CSATPQREKLFF.